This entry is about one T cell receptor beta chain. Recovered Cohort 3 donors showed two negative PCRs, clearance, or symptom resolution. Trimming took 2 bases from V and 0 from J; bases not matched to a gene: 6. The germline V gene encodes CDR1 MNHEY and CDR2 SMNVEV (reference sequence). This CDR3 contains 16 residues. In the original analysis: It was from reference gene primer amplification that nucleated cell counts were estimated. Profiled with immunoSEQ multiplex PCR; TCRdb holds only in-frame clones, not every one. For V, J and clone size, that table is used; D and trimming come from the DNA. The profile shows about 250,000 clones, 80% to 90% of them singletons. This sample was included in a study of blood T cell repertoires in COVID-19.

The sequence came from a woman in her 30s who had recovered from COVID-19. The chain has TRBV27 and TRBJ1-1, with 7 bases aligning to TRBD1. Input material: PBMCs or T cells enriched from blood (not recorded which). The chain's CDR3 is CASSLRRGQLNTEAFF. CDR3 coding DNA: TGTGCCAGCAGTTTACGCCGGGGACAGTTGAACACTGAAGCTTTCTTT.